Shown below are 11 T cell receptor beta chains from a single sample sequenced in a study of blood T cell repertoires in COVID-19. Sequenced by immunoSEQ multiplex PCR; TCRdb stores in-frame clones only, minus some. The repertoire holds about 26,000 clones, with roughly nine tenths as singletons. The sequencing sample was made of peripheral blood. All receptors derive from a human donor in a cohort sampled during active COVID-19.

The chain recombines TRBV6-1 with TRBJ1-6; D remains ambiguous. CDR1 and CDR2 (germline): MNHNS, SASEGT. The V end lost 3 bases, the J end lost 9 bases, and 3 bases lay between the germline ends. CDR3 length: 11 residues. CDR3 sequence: CASSDSSPLHF. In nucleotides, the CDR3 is TGTGCCAGCAGTGACAGTTCACCCCTCCACTTT.

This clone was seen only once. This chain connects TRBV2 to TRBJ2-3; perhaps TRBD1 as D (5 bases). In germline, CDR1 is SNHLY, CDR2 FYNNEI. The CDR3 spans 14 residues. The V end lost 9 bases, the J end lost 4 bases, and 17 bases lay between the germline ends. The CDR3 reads CASRLTVLADTQYF. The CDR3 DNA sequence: TGTGCCAGTAGGTTGACAGTTTTGGCAGATACGCAGTATTTT.

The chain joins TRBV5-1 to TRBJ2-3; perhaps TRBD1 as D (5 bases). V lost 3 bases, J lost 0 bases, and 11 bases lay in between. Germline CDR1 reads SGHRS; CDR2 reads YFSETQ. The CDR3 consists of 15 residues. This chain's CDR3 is CASSSDIPSTDTQYF. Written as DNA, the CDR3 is TGCGCCAGCAGCTCGGACATCCCTAGCACAGATACGCAGTATTTT.

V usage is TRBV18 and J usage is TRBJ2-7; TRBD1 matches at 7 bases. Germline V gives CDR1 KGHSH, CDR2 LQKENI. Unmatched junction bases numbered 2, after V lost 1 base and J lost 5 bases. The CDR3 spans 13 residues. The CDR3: CASSPQGAHEQYF. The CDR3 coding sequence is TGTGCCAGCTCACCACAGGGGGCCCACGAGCAGTACTTC. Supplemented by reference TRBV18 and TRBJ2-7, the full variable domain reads NAGVMQNPRHLVRRRGQEARLRCSPMKGHSHVYWYRQLPEEGLKFMVYLQKENIIDESGMPKERFSAEFPKEGPSILRIQQVVRGDSAAYFCASSPQGAHEQYFGPGTRLTVT.

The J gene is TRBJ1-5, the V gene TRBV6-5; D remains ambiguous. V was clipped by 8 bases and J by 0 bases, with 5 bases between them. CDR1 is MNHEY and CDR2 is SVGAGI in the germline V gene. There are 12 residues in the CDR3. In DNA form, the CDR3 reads TGTGCCAGCGGCTTTAGCAATCAGCCCCAGCATTTT. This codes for CASGFSNQPQHF.

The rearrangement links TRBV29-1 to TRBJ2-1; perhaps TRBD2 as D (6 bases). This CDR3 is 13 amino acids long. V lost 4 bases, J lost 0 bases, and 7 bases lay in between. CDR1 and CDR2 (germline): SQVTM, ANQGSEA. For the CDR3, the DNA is TGCAGCGTTGGGCGGGACTCCTACAATGAGCAGTTCTTC. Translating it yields CSVGRDSYNEQFF.

The CDR3 protein is CASSVQGGEKLFF. DNA of the CDR3: TGTGCCAGCAGCGTACAGGGTGGGGAAAAACTGTTTTTT. The rearrangement joins TRBV12-3 or TRBV12-4 to TRBJ1-4; a weak D match, TRBD1 (6 bases). Trimming took off 6 bases at V and 8 bases at J, with 13 bases between the two ends. The CDR3 length is 13 residues.

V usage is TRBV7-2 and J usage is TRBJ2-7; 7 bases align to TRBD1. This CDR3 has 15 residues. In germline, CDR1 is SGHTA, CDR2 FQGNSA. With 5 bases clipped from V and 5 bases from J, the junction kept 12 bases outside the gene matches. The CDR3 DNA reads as TGTGCCAGCAGCCCGGACCGACAGGGTGTCCACGAGCAGTACTTC. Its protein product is CASSPDRQGVHEQYF.

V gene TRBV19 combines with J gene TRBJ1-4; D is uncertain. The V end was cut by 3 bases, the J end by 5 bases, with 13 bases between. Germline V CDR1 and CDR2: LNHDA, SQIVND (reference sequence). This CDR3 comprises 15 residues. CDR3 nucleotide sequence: TGTGCCAGTAGTATCGGGGTAGGCCCGAATGAAAAACTGTTTTTT. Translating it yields CASSIGVGPNEKLFF.

The CDR3 sequence: CASREGQTNSPLHF. In DNA, the CDR3 is TGTGCCAGCAGAGAGGGACAGACCAATTCACCCCTCCACTTT. The V and J genes are TRBV7-2 and TRBJ1-6; 7 bases are shared with TRBD1. CDR3 length equals 14 residues. The ends lost 6 bases at V and 7 bases at J; junction bases unmatched: 6. CDR1 SGHTA and CDR2 FQGNSA come from the germline V gene. The variable domain in full, completed from reference TRBV7-2 and TRBJ1-6, reads GAGVSQSPSNKVTEKGKDVELRCDPISGHTALYWYRQSLGQGLEFLIYFQGNSAPDKSGLPSDRFSAERTGGSVSTLTIQRTQQEDSAVYLCASREGQTNSPLHFGNGTRLTVT.

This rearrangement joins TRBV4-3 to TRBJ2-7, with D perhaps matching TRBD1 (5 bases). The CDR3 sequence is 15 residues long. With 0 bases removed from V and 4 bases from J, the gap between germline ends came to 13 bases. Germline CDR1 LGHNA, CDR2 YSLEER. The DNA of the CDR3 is TGCGCCAGCAGCCAAGATGCACAGGCCTTTTACGAGCAGTACTTC. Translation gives CASSQDAQAFYEQYF.